The next 30 T cell receptor beta chains were all read from a single sample in a study of T-cell reconstitution after alpha-beta-depleted transplantation in children. The TCRbeta library incorporated unique molecular identifiers. TCRdb re-analysed the PCR reads in MiXCR, keeping a single row per CDR3 protein. The sample shows hundreds of thousands of distinct CDR3 sequences, around 13% of them seen only once. Sequences were derived from PBMCs, sampled before TCRalphabeta/CD19-depleted stem cell transplant. The receptors here all came from a girl aged 2-10 years with congenital amegakaryocytic thrombocytopenia, due to receive a stem cell transplant.

This rearrangement joins TRBV4-1 to TRBJ2-5; possibly TRBD1 for D (5 bases). The CDR3 is made up of 15 amino acids. Germline V lookup: CDR1 MGHRA, CDR2 YSYEKL. The ends were cut back, 1 base at V and 3 bases at J, with 12 bases in the middle. The CDR3 coding sequence is TGCGCCAGCAGCCAAGGCTGGCAGGGCGAAGAGACCCAGTACTTC. Translation gives CASSQGWQGEETQYF.

This chain uses TRBV29-1 with TRBJ2-5; D unclear. The CDR3 covers 13 residues. CDR1 is SQVTM and CDR2 is ANQGSEA in the germline V gene. The CDR3 here is CSSLLSPQETQYF. Written as DNA, the CDR3 is TGCAGTTCCCTTTTGTCACCACAAGAGACCCAGTACTTC.

This clonotype was seen repeatedly, ten times or more. The chain couples TRBV29-1 to TRBJ2-3; D unclear. Germline CDR1 SQVTM, CDR2 ANQGSEA. Trimming took 3 bases from V and 0 from J, leaving 4 bases between them. The CDR3 spans 12 residues. The CDR3 sequence: CSVDRSTDTQYF. CDR3 coding DNA: TGCAGCGTTGACAGAAGCACAGATACGCAGTATTTT.

The sample holds many counts of this clonotype. J is TRBJ1-6 and V is TRBV4-1; D call uncertain. V lost 0 bases and J lost 0, with 15 bases in between. There are 19 residues in the CDR3. Per germline, CDR1 MGHRA and CDR2 YSYEKL. CDR3: CASSQDRRERSSYNSPLHF. In DNA form, the CDR3 reads TGCGCCAGCAGCCAAGATCGCCGGGAGAGATCCTCCTATAATTCACCCCTCCACTTT.

This chain links TRBV3-1 with TRBJ2-7; 11 bases match TRBD1. J lost 4 bases, V lost 5 bases, and 4 bases had no gene match. Germline CDR1 LGHDT, CDR2 YNNKEL (reference sequence). CDR3 size: 14 residues. The CDR3 protein is CASSDWDRGYEQYF. CDR3 coding DNA: TGTGCCAGCAGCGATTGGGACAGGGGGTACGAGCAGTACTTC.

V is TRBV14 and J is TRBJ2-5; unclear D gene. CDR3 length: 16 residues. The ends were cut back, 1 base at V and 0 bases at J, with 12 bases in the middle. Germline V CDR1 and CDR2: SGHDN, FVKESK. DNA of the CDR3: TGTGCCAGCAGCCAAGCTTTTAGGCGGAACCAAGAGACCCAGTACTTC. Its translation: CASSQAFRRNQETQYF.

This clonotype showed up many times. The J gene is TRBJ2-3, the V gene TRBV5-1; possible D gene TRBD2, 6 bases. V lost 0 bases and J 2 bases, leaving 13 bases between the germline ends. Germline V lookup: CDR1 SGHRS, CDR2 YFSETQ. The CDR3 consists of 16 residues. The CDR3 region has the DNA TGCGCCAGCAGCTTGGTAGGTAGCGGAGTCACAGATACGCAGTATTTT. This gives the protein CASSLVGSGVTDTQYF.

There are many counts of this clonotype. The rearrangement links TRBV7-6 to TRBJ2-3; the D is unclear. The CDR3 contains 16 residues. V was cut by 5 bases and J by 1 base, with 16 bases left in between. Germline V lookup: CDR1 SGHVS, CDR2 FNYEAQ. The CDR3 protein is CASSLRTVQGTDTQYF. CDR3 DNA sequence: TGTGCCAGCAGCCTTAGGACCGTCCAGGGCACAGATACGCAGTATTTT.

This clonotype occurred a few times. The V call is TRBV7-2, the J call TRBJ2-1; D call uncertain. The length of the CDR3 is 11 residues. Trimming took off 7 bases at V and 12 bases at J, with 13 bases between the two ends. Germline CDR1 SGHTA, CDR2 FQGNSA. CDR3 loop: CASTNLGLQFF. The CDR3 DNA follows: TGTGCCAGCACCAACCTCGGTTTGCAGTTCTTC.

This clonotype was counted many times. The rearrangement links TRBV7-2 to TRBJ2-1, with D perhaps TRBD1 (6 bases). The germline V gene encodes CDR1 SGHTA and CDR2 FQGNSA. V was trimmed by 5 bases and J by 7 bases, leaving 21 bases between them. The CDR3 sequence is 16 residues long. CDR3 sequence (DNA): TGTGCCAGCAGCACCCTAACAGGGAAAAGAGAAAATGAGCAGTTCTTC. It codes for CASSTLTGKRENEQFF.

This clonotype was counted only a few times. The rearrangement uses TRBV5-1 and TRBJ2-1; D could derive from TRBD1 or TRBD2 (5 bases each). Per germline, CDR1 SGHRS and CDR2 YFSETQ. V was trimmed by 6 bases and J by 5 bases, leaving 15 bases between them. CDR3 length: 14 residues. The CDR3 loop reads CASITGTDHNEQFF. The DNA of the CDR3 is TGCGCCAGCATTACCGGGACCGACCACAATGAGCAGTTCTTC.

This clonotype was recorded a few times. The chain joins TRBV19 to TRBJ2-1; D is possibly TRBD2 (6 bases). Germline V gives CDR1 LNHDA, CDR2 SQIVND (reference sequence). V was shortened by 3 bases and J by 4 bases, with 13 bases between the two germline ends. This CDR3 region has 15 residues. CDR3 protein: CASSIQAGRYNEQFF. In DNA, the CDR3 is TGTGCCAGTAGTATTCAAGCGGGCCGGTACAATGAGCAGTTCTTC.

This clonotype was seen repeatedly, ten times or more. The chain is built from TRBV28 and TRBJ2-7; 8 bases line up with TRBD2. J was trimmed by 2 bases and V by 5 bases; bases with no gene match: 5. Germline loops: CDR1 MDHEN, CDR2 SYDVKM. The CDR3 loop spans 14 amino acids. This CDR3 is CASSPGLVPYEQYF. The CDR3 nucleotides read TGTGCCAGCAGTCCGGGACTAGTCCCCTACGAGCAGTACTTC.

This clonotype has a handful of counts. This sequence joins TRBV20-1 and TRBJ2-1; 8 bases match TRBD2. V shed 3 bases, J shed 3 bases, and the junction held 4 bases outside the gene matches. CDR1 is DFQATT, CDR2 SNEGSKA, per germline (reference sequence). This CDR3 is 14 amino acids long. In DNA form, the CDR3 reads TGCAGTGCTAGGGGGACTAGGAACTACAATGAGCAGTTCTTC. It translates to CSARGTRNYNEQFF.

This clonotype was detected many times. This sequence joins TRBV12-3 or TRBV12-4 and TRBJ1-5; D is unclear. The CDR3 extends over 15 amino acids. Deletions cut 7 bases from V and 2 bases from J, with 15 bases between. The CDR3 DNA sequence: TGTGCCAGCACGCGCGGAGCTAGGGGCAATCAGCCCCAGCATTTT. Translation gives CASTRGARGNQPQHF.

Only one count was recorded for this clonotype. Since a much larger clone is just one base distant, this may be a read error. J is TRBJ2-3 and V is TRBV5-6, with D tentatively TRBD2 (5 bases). The CDR3 runs 15 residues. The V end was cut by 7 bases, the J end by 4 bases, with 19 bases between. Germline V gene data show CDR1 as SGHDT and CDR2 as YYEEEE. Written as DNA, the CDR3 is TGTGCCAGCGTATGGCTCCGAGGGCGTTCAGATACGCAGTATTTT. Protein sequence: CASVWLRGRSDTQYF.

V usage is TRBV7-2 and J usage is TRBJ1-1; D is unclear. Trimming left V 4 bases short and J 8 bases short, with 11 bases between. Looked up from germline, CDR1 is SGHTA and CDR2 is FQGNSA. This CDR3 comprises 12 residues. CDR3 in amino acids: CASSSRMGEAFF. DNA for the CDR3: TGTGCCAGCAGCTCCCGTATGGGCGAAGCTTTCTTT. Looking up the rest from reference TRBV7-2 and TRBJ1-1 gives the full variable domain: GAGVSQSPSNKVTEKGKDVELRCDPISGHTALYWYRQSLGQGLEFLIYFQGNSAPDKSGLPSDRFSAERTGGSVSTLTIQRTQQEDSAVYLCASSSRMGEAFFGQGTRLTVV.

This clonotype was detected ten times or more. The chain is built from TRBV7-8 and TRBJ2-5, with TRBD2 identical over 7 bases. Trimming at V came to 2 bases and at J to 5 bases, leaving 8 bases not matched to a gene. Germline V CDR1 and CDR2: SGHVS, FQNEAQ. The CDR3 runs 15 residues. The CDR3 loop reads CASSLRLAGRETQYF. The CDR3 DNA reads TGTGCCAGCAGCTTACGGCTAGCCGGGAGGGAGACCCAGTACTTC. Combining the CDR3 with reference TRBV7-8 and TRBJ2-5 gives the whole variable domain GAGVSQSPRYKVAKRGQDVALRCDPISGHVSLFWYQQALGQGPEFLTYFQNEAQLDKSGLPSDRFFAERPEGSVSTLKIQRTQQEDSAVYLCASSLRLAGRETQYFGPGTRLLVL.

V gene TRBV5-1 combines with J gene TRBJ2-2; 8 nucleotides match TRBD2. CDR1 and CDR2 (germline): SGHRS, YFSETQ. The CDR3 covers 17 residues. Unmatched junction bases numbered 6, after V lost 0 bases and J lost 2 bases. The CDR3 is CASSLASTSGNTGELFF. The DNA for the CDR3 is TGCGCCAGCAGCTTGGCTAGTACTAGCGGTAACACCGGGGAGCTGTTTTTT.

This clonotype has a count of ten or more. Written as DNA, the CDR3 is TGTGCCAGCAGTCAACTCTACGAGCAGTACTTC. Its protein is CASSQLYEQYF. This chain joins TRBV6-5 and TRBJ2-7; D is uncertain. This CDR3 region has 11 residues. Germline loops: CDR1 MNHEY, CDR2 SVGAGI. Trimming removed 5 bases from V and 3 bases from J, with 5 bases in between.

Many counts were recorded for this clonotype. This rearrangement joins TRBV12-3 or TRBV12-4 to TRBJ2-2; a weak D match, TRBD2 (5 bases). This CDR3 has 15 residues. Trimming took 2 bases from V and 0 from J, leaving 7 bases between them. The chain's CDR3 is CASSLRESNTGELFF. The CDR3 DNA reads as TGTGCCAGCAGTTTACGGGAATCGAACACCGGGGAGCTGTTTTTT.

This clonotype occurred many times. The genes are TRBV12-3 or TRBV12-4 and TRBJ2-3; D assignment may be TRBD1 or TRBD2 (5 bases each). Trimming stripped 5 bases from V and 3 bases from J, with 15 bases between. CDR3 length: 15 amino acids. The CDR3 nucleotides read TGTGCCAGCAGTCCCTTCGGGGCCCGGACAGATACGCAGTATTTT. Protein sequence: CASSPFGARTDTQYF.

V and J are TRBV12-3 or TRBV12-4 and TRBJ2-7; D ambiguous. Trimming left V 3 bases short and J 3 bases short, with 6 bases between. There are 12 residues in the CDR3. The CDR3 here is CASSFRFYEQYF. CDR3 coding DNA: TGTGCCAGCAGTTTCAGGTTCTACGAGCAGTACTTC.

V is TRBV4-1 and J is TRBJ2-1, with D perhaps matching TRBD1 (6 bases). CDR1 and CDR2 (germline): MGHRA, YSYEKL. Trimming stripped 4 bases from V and 1 base from J, with 14 bases between. This CDR3 contains 16 residues. The CDR3 loop reads CASSPGFQGSYNEQFF. The DNA of the CDR3 is TGCGCCAGCAGCCCCGGCTTTCAGGGGTCCTACAATGAGCAGTTCTTC.

This clonotype was seen ten or more times. The chain joins TRBV15 to TRBJ2-5, with D hard to call. The ends were cut back, 0 bases at V and 3 bases at J, with 11 bases in the middle. The CDR3 length is 15 residues. The germline V gene has CDR1 LNHNV and CDR2 YYDKDF (reference sequence). The CDR3 loop is CATSRDFNGKETQYF. The CDR3 DNA reads TGTGCCACCAGCAGAGATTTTAACGGCAAAGAGACCCAGTACTTC.

This clonotype was seen repeatedly, ten times or more. The chain uses TRBV25-1 and TRBJ1-2; D might be TRBD1 (5 bases). Germline V gives CDR1 MGHDK, CDR2 SYGVNS. This CDR3 comprises 13 residues. V was pared by 8 bases and J by 7 bases, with 17 bases between. CDR3 nucleotides: TGTGCCAGCGGTTGGGCAGGGAAGAGTGGCTACACCTTC. It encodes CASGWAGKSGYTF.

The V call is TRBV5-6, the J call TRBJ2-1; possible D gene TRBD2, 6 bases. V gave up 1 base and J gave up 8 bases, with 10 bases separating them. The CDR3 sequence is 13 residues long. The V gene's germline CDR1 is SGHDT and CDR2 YYEEEE. The CDR3: CASSLLRGHEQFF. DNA of the CDR3: TGTGCCAGCAGCTTGTTGCGGGGCCATGAGCAGTTCTTC.

The sample holds many counts of this clonotype. The chain couples TRBV7-6 to TRBJ2-2; D is perhaps TRBD1 or TRBD2 (5 bases each). This CDR3 is 14 amino acids long. V was trimmed by 4 bases and J by 4 bases, leaving 10 bases between them. The germline gives CDR1 SGHVS, CDR2 FNYEAQ. CDR3 nucleotide sequence: TGTGCCAGCAGCTGGGACGTCAGCACCGGGGAGCTGTTTTTT. Translated, it gives CASSWDVSTGELFF.

The table lists this clonotype with many counts. The J gene is TRBJ2-2, the V gene TRBV29-1; D is uncertain. The germline V gene encodes CDR1 SQVTM and CDR2 ANQGSEA. The CDR3 is made up of 12 amino acids. The V and J ends lost 6 bases and 6 bases respectively, with 11 bases between them. The CDR3 loop is CSVENVAGELFF. Written as DNA, the CDR3 is TGCAGCGTAGAAAATGTGGCCGGGGAGCTGTTTTTT.

The chain is built from TRBV20-1 and TRBJ2-7, with D tentatively TRBD1 (6 bases). Germline CDR1 DFQATT, CDR2 SNEGSKA (reference sequence). V was trimmed by 5 bases and J by 4 bases, leaving 9 bases between them. The CDR3 is 11 residues long. This chain's CDR3 is CSAQQGYEQYF. The DNA of the CDR3 is TGCAGTGCTCAACAGGGATACGAGCAGTACTTC.